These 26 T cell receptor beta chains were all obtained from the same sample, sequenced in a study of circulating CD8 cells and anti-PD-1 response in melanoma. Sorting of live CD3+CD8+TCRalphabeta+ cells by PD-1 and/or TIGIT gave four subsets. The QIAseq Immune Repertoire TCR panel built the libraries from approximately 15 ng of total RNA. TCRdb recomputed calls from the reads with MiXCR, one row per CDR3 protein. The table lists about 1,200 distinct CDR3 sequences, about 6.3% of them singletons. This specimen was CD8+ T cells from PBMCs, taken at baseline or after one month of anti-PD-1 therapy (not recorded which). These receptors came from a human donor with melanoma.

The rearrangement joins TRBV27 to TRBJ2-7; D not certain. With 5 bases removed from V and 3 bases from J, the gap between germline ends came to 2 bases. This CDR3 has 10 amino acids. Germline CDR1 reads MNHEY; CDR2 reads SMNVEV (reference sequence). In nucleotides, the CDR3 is TGTGCCAGCAGTGGCTACGAGCAGTACTTC. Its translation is CASSGYEQYF.

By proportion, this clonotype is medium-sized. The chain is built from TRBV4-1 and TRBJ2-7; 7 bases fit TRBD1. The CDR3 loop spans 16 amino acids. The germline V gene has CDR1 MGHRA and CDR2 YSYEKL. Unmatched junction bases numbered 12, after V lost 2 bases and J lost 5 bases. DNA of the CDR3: TGCGCCAGCAGCCAAAGCCCACAGGGGCATGGCGACGAGCAGTACTTC. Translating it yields CASSQSPQGHGDEQYF.

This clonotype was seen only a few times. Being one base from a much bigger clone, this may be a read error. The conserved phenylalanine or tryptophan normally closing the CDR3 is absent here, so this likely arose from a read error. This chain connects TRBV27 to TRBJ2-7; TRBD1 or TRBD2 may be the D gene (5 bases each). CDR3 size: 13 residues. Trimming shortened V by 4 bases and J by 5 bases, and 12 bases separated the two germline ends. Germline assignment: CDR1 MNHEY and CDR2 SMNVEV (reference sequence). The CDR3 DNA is TGTGCCAGCAGTTCGGGGACGGCCAACGAGCAGTACCTC. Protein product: CASSSGTANEQYL.

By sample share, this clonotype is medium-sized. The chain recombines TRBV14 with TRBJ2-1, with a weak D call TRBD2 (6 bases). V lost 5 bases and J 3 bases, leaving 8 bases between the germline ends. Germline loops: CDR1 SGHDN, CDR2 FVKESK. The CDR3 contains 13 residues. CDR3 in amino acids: CASSGLIYNEQFF. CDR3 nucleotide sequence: TGTGCCAGCAGCGGACTAATCTACAATGAGCAGTTCTTC. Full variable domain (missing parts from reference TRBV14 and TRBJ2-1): EAGVTQFPSHSVIEKGQTVTLRCDPISGHDNLYWYRRVMGKEIKFLLHFVKESKQDESGMPNNRFLAERTGGTYSTLKVQPAELEDSGVYFCASSGLIYNEQFFGPGTRLTVL.

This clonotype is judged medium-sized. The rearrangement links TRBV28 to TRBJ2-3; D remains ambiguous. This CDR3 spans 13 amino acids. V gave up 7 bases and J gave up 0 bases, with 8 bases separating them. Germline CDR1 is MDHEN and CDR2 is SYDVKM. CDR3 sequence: CASNPPSTDTQYF. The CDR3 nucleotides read TGTGCCAGCAATCCCCCGAGCACAGATACGCAGTATTTT.

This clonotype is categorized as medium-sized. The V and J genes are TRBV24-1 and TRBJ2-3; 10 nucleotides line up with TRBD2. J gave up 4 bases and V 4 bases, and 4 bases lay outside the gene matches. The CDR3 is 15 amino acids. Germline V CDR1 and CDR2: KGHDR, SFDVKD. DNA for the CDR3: TGTGCCACCAGTGAACTAGCGGGATCAGCAGATACGCAGTATTTT. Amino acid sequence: CATSELAGSADTQYF.

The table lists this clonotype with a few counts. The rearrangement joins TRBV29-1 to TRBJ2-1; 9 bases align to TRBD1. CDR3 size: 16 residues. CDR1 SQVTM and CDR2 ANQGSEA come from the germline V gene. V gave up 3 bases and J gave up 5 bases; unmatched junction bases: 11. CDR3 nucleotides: TGCAGCGTTGAGGAGGACAGGGGTAGTGGCCACAATGAGCAGTTCTTC. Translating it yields CSVEEDRGSGHNEQFF.

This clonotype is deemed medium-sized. CDR3 nucleotide sequence: TGTGCCAGTAGTAACGACAGGGGTTCCTACAATGAGCAGTTCTTC. This codes for CASSNDRGSYNEQFF. The chain uses TRBV19 and TRBJ2-1; 8 bases fit TRBD1. J gave up 1 base and V 4 bases, and 3 bases lay outside the gene matches. Germline CDR1 reads LNHDA; CDR2 reads SQIVND (reference sequence). This CDR3 comprises 15 residues.

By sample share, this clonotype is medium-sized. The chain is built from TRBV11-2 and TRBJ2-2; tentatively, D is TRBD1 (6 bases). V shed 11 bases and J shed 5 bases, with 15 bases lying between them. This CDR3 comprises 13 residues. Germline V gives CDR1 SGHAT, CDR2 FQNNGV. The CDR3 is CALNGGYTGELFF. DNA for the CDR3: TGTGCCCTCAATGGGGGCTATACCGGGGAGCTGTTTTTT.

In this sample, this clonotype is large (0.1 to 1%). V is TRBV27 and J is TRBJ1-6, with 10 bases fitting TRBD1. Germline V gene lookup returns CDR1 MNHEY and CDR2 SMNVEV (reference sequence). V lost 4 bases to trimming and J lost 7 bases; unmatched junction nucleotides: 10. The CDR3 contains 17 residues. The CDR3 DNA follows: TGTGCCAGCAGTTCCCCGCGGACAGGGGGGATGAATTCACCCCTCCACTTT. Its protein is CASSSPRTGGMNSPLHF.

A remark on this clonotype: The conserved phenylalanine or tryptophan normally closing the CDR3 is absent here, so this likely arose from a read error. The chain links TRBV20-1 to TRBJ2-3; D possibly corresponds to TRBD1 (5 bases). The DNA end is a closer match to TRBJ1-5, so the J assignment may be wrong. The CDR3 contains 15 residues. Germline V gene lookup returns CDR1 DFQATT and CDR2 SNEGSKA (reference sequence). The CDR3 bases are TGCAGTGTTCCGGGACTAGCGGGTCCTACAGATACGCAGCATATT. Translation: CSVPGLAGPTDTQHI.

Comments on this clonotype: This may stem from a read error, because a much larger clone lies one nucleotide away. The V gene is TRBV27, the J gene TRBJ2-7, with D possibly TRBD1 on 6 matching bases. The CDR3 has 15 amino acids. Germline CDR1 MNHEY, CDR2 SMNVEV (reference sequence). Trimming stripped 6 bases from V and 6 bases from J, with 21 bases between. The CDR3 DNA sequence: TGTGCCAGCAGGCCTCCAGGGGATGGGCTGAGCGAGCAGTACTTC. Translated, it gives CASRPPGDGLSEQYF.

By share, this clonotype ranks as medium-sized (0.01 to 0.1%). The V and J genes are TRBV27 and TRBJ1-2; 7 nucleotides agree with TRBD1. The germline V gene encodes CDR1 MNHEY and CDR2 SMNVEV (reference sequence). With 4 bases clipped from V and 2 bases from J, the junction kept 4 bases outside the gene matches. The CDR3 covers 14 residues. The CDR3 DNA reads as TGTGCCAGCAGTTCCCGACAGGGAAACTATGGCTACACCTTC. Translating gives CASSSRQGNYGYTF.

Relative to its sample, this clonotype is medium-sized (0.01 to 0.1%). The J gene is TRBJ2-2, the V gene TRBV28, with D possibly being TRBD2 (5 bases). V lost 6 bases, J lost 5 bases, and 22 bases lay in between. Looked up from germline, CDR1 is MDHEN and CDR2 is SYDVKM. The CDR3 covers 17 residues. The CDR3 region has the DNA TGTGCCAGCAGACCTTTAAGTGGAGGATCCCGGACCGGGGAGCTGTTTTTT. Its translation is CASRPLSGGSRTGELFF.

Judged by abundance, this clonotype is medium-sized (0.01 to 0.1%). The chain's CDR3 is CASSPSLDGYTF. In DNA form, the CDR3 reads TGTGCCAGCAGCCCTTCGCTTGATGGCTACACCTTC. V usage is TRBV28 and J usage is TRBJ1-2; D unresolved. Germline CDR1 reads MDHEN; CDR2 reads SYDVKM. This CDR3 comprises 12 residues. The germline V and J ends were trimmed by 6 bases and 6 bases, with 11 bases remaining between them.

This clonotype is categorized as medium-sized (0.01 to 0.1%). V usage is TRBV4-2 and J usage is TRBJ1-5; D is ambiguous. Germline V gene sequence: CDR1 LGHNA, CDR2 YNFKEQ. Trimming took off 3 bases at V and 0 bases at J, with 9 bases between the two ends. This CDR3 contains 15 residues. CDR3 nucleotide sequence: TGTGCCAGCAGCCAGGAGGAGATTAGCAATCAGCCCCAGCATTTT. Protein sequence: CASSQEEISNQPQHF.

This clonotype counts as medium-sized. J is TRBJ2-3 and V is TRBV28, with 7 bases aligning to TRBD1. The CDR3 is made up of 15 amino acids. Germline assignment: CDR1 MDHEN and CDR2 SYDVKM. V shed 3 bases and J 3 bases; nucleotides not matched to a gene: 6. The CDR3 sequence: CASSFTGARTDTQYF. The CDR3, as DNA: TGTGCCAGCAGTTTTACAGGGGCCCGGACAGATACGCAGTATTTT.

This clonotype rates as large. The CDR3, as DNA: TGTGCCATCGCCTCGCCTAGCGGGAGGGCTGGGACCTACAATGAGCAGTTCTTC. Its protein product is CAIASPSGRAGTYNEQFF. V is TRBV24-1 and J is TRBJ2-1; 12 bases match TRBD2. Trimming cost V 11 bases and J 2 bases; bases outside gene matches: 15. The CDR3 sequence is 18 residues long. CDR1 is KGHDR and CDR2 is SFDVKD in the germline V gene.

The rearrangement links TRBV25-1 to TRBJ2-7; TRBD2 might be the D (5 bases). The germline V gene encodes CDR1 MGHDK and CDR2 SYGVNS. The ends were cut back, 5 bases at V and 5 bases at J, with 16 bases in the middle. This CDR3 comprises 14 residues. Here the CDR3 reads CASSSRRGNNEQYF. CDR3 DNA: TGTGCCAGCAGTTCAAGGAGAGGGAACAACGAGCAGTACTTC.

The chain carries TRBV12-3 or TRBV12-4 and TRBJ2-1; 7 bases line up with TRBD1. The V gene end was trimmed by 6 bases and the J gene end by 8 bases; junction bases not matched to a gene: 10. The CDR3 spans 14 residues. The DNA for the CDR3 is TGTGCCAGCAGGTCAGGGGGTTTCATCGATGAGCAGTTCTTC. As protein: CASRSGGFIDEQFF.

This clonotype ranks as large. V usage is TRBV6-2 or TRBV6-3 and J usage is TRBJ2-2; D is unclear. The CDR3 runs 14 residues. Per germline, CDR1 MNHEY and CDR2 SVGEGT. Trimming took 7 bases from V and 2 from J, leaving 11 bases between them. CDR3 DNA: TGTGCCAGCATTAGAGCTTCTAACACCGGGGAGCTGTTTTTT. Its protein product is CASIRASNTGELFF.

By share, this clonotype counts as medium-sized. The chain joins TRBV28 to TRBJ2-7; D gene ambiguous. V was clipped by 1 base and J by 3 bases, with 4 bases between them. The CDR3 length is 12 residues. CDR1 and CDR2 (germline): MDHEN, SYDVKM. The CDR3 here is CASSLSGYEQYF. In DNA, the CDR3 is TGTGCCAGCAGTTTATCTGGCTACGAGCAGTACTTC.

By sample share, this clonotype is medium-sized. This CDR3 reads CASSLGSSSYNEQFF. For the CDR3, the DNA is TGTGCCAGCAGTTTAGGGTCGAGCTCCTACAATGAGCAGTTCTTC. The genes are TRBV28 and TRBJ2-1, with D unclear. V lost 2 bases and J 0 bases, leaving 8 bases between the germline ends. This CDR3 has 15 residues. Per germline, CDR1 MDHEN and CDR2 SYDVKM.

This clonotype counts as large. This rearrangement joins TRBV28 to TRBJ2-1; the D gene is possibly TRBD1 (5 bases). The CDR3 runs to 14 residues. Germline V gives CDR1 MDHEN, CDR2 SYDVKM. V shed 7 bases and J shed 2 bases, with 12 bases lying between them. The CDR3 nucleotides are TGTGCCAGCACCCCGTGGGGCCCCTACAATGAGCAGTTCTTC. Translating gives CASTPWGPYNEQFF.

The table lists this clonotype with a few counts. The CDR3 nucleotides are TGTGCCGGGGGGAACGAGCAGTACTTC. Residues: CAGGNEQYF. V usage is TRBV5-8 and J usage is TRBJ2-7; possibly TRBD2 for D (6 bases). V lost 10 bases to trimming and J lost 5 bases, with 7 bases between them. The CDR3 contains 9 residues. From germline, CDR1 is SGHTS and CDR2 YDEGEE.

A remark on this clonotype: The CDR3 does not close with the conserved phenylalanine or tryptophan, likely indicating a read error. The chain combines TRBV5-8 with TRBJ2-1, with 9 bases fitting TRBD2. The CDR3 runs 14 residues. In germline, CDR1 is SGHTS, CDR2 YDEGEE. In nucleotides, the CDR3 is TGTGCCAGCTTGGAGACTAGCGGCTACAATGGGCAGTTCTCC. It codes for CASLETSGYNGQFS.